The entry that follows covers one TCR beta chain sequence. These data come from a study of blood T cell repertoires in COVID-19. Study-level background: PBMCs, B-cell-depleted T cells, or T cells were the source of the cDNA or gDNA that made up the material.

V lost 6 bases to trimming and J lost 9 bases; unmatched junction nucleotides: 12. CDR1 is SEHNR and CDR2 is FQNEAQ in the germline V gene (reference sequence). This CDR3 has 15 amino acids. The method was immunoSEQ multiplex PCR; TCRdb's version includes in-frame clones alone and lacks a portion of them. The sample contains roughly 120,000 clones, approximately 80% of which appear only once. Material: peripheral blood. The chain uses TRBV7-9 and TRBJ1-5; 9 bases fit TRBD1. The receptor was derived from an older woman with acute or convalescent COVID-19. CDR3 nucleotides: TGTGCCAGCAGAAAAGGGGACAGGGTCATGGGGCCCCAGCATTTT. This translates into CASRKGDRVMGPQHF.